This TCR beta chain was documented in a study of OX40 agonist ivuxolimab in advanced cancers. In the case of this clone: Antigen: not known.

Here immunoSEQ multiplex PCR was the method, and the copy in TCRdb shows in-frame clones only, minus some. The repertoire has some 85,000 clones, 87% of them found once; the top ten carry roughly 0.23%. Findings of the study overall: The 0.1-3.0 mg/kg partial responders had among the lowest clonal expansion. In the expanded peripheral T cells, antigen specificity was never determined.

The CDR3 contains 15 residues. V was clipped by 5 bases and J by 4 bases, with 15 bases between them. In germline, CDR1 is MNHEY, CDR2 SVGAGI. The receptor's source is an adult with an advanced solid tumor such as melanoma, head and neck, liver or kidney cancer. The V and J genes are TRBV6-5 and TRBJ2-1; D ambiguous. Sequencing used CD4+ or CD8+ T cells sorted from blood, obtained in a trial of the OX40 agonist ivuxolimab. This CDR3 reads CASSPWADIYNEQFF. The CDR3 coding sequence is TGTGCCAGCAGTCCGTGGGCAGATATTTACAATGAGCAGTTCTTC.